The 23 T cell receptor beta chains given below trace back to one sample, sequenced in a study of identical twins (dated by TCRdb to the mid-2010s). To prepare the library, 5' RACE was applied. For sequencing, an Illumina HiSeq 2000 was employed. The public sequencing data were trimmed at Q25 with fastp and processed into clonotypes with MiXCR by TCRdb, which kept only in-frame beta chains. Every distinct CDR3 protein forms one entry, paired with its most common genes and DNA. This sample comprises about 210,000 distinct CDR3 sequences, less than 10% of them detected only once. The top ten hold 4.5% to 5.5% of the sample. Sequenced sample: memory (CD45RO+) T cells sorted from blood. According to the study, the label for this sample's cell subset or site signals: CD45RO+ enriched T cells. Every receptor here comes from a woman aged 18-29 years in good health.

J is TRBJ2-1 and V is TRBV5-1, with D maybe TRBD2 (5 bases). Per germline, CDR1 SGHRS and CDR2 YFSETQ. The CDR3 covers 13 residues. V shed 4 bases and J shed 6 bases, with 11 bases lying between them. CDR3 protein: CASSLGAFNEQFF. As DNA, the CDR3 is TGCGCCAGCAGCCTGGGAGCCTTCAATGAGCAGTTCTTC.

This rearrangement joins TRBV11-1 to TRBJ1-1; D gene ambiguous. V lost 0 bases, J lost 4 bases, and 9 bases lay in between. The CDR3 is 14 amino acids. Germline V gene sequence: CDR1 SGHAT, CDR2 FQDESV (reference sequence). The CDR3 bases are TGTGCCAGCAGCTTAGCGGGGTTGAGCACTGAAGCTTTCTTT. It yields the protein CASSLAGLSTEAFF.

This clonotype was counted many times. The chain uses TRBV12-3 or TRBV12-4 and TRBJ1-2; D possibly corresponds to TRBD1 (5 bases). Trimming pared 1 base from V and 6 bases from J, leaving 12 bases between. The CDR3 consists of 14 residues. The CDR3 sequence: CASSLGRGGDGYTF. The CDR3 DNA reads as TGTGCCAGCAGTTTAGGTAGGGGAGGTGATGGCTACACCTTC.

Many counts were recorded for this clonotype. The chain combines TRBV6-1 with TRBJ1-2; tentative D call: TRBD1 (5 bases). This CDR3 region has 15 residues. Trimming took 0 bases from V and 4 from J, leaving 12 bases between them. Germline CDR1 reads MNHNS; CDR2 reads SASEGT. The CDR3 sequence: CASSEALQGTYGYTF. The CDR3 DNA reads as TGTGCCAGCAGTGAAGCGCTCCAGGGTACCTATGGCTACACCTTC.

This clonotype was counted at least ten times. V and J are TRBV13 and TRBJ2-7; the match to TRBD2 covers 10 bases. Germline CDR1 PRHDT, CDR2 FYEKMQ (reference sequence). V trimming: 4 bases; J trimming: 3 bases; junction bases outside the gene matches: 3. This CDR3 comprises 14 residues. CDR3 DNA sequence: TGTGCCAGCAGCTGGGCTAGCGGGGGCTACGAGCAGTACTTC. This encodes CASSWASGGYEQYF. The full variable domain, its missing parts supplied by reference TRBV13 and TRBJ2-7, is AAGVIQSPRHLIKEKRETATLKCYPIPRHDTVYWYQQGPGQDPQFLISFYEKMQSDKGSIPDRFSAQQFSDYHSELNMSSLELGDSALYFCASSWASGGYEQYFGPGTRLTVT.

This clonotype was recorded a few times. The rearrangement joins TRBV11-1 to TRBJ2-1; the match to TRBD2 covers 11 bases. CDR1 is SGHAT, CDR2 FQDESV, per germline (reference sequence). Trimming at V came to 0 bases and at J to 7 bases, leaving 14 bases not matched to a gene. The CDR3 runs 19 residues. The CDR3 bases are TGTGCCAGCAGCTTAGCAGGTAGCGGGAGGGCCACGAATCGAAATGAGCAGTTCTTC. It encodes CASSLAGSGRATNRNEQFF. Full variable domain (remainder filled in from reference TRBV11-1 and TRBJ2-1): EAEVAQSPRYKITEKSQAVAFWCDPISGHATLYWYRQILGQGPELLVQFQDESVVDDSQLPKDRFSAERLKGVDSTLKIQPAELGDSAMYLCASSLAGSGRATNRNEQFFGPGTRLTVL.

The CDR3 nucleotides are TGTGCCAGCAGTGAATCGGGGGGCGGAATGTACACTGAAGCTTTCTTT. It encodes CASSESGGGMYTEAFF. The rearrangement joins TRBV6-1 to TRBJ1-1; D possibly corresponds to TRBD1 (6 bases). This CDR3 is built from 16 residues. Trimming removed 2 bases at V and 3 bases at J, with 16 bases between. CDR1 and CDR2 (germline): MNHNS, SASEGT.

The chain has TRBV6-1 and TRBJ2-1; 8 nucleotides align to TRBD1. V lost 8 bases, J lost 6 bases, and 6 bases stayed unmatched. There are 13 residues in the CDR3. Germline V gene data show CDR1 as MNHNS and CDR2 as SASEGT. DNA for the CDR3: TGTGCCAGCTCGACAGGGGTCGGCAATGAGCAGTTCTTC. Translating gives CASSTGVGNEQFF.

The table lists this clonotype with many counts. The rearrangement uses TRBV4-2 and TRBJ2-5; D not resolved. Trimming removed 0 bases at V and 2 bases at J, with 16 bases between. Germline V gene data show CDR1 as LGHNA and CDR2 as YNFKEQ. The CDR3 runs to 17 residues. The DNA for the CDR3 is TGTGCCAGCAGCCAAGATATGAGCGTGGGTTATCAAGAGACCCAGTACTTC. Translated, it gives CASSQDMSVGYQETQYF.

This clonotype came up a few times. The V call is TRBV7-9, the J call TRBJ1-2; weak D call: TRBD1 (5 bases). Germline V CDR1 and CDR2: SEHNR, FQNEAQ (reference sequence). V lost 5 bases and J 8 bases, leaving 18 bases between the germline ends. CDR3 length: 14 amino acids. CDR3 nucleotide sequence: TGTGCCAGCAGCCACCCCGGGACGGTCGCCGGCTACACCTTC. It specifies CASSHPGTVAGYTF.

In its sample, this clonotype was seen a few times. This chain uses TRBV6-2 or TRBV6-3 with TRBJ1-6; D uncertain. The CDR3 is 18 residues long. V dropped 0 bases and J dropped 8 bases, with 20 bases sitting between them. Germline lookup yields CDR1 MNHEY and CDR2 SVGEGT. The CDR3 nucleotides read TGTGCCAGCAGTTACTCGAAACGGACGTCGGGGAAGGATTCACCCCTCCACTTT. Translated: CASSYSKRTSGKDSPLHF.

The chain has TRBV12-3 or TRBV12-4 and TRBJ2-7, with no clear D. The CDR3 has 13 amino acids. Trimming left V 5 bases short and J 2 bases short, with 10 bases between. CDR3 bases: TGTGCCAGCAGTAAGGGTCCTACCTACGAGCAGTACTTC. Translating gives CASSKGPTYEQYF.

This sequence joins TRBV15 and TRBJ2-6; D is undetermined. The length of the CDR3 is 14 residues. V was clipped by 0 bases and J by 3 bases, with 3 bases between them. Germline-derived CDR1 and CDR2 are LNHNV and YYDKDF (reference sequence). The CDR3 loop is CATSRDGGANVLTF. Written as DNA, the CDR3 is TGTGCCACCAGCAGAGACGGTGGGGCCAACGTCCTGACTTTC. The full variable domain, completed using reference TRBV15 and TRBJ2-6, is DAMVIQNPRYQVTQFGKPVTLSCSQTLNHNVMYWYQQKSSQAPKLLFHYYDKDFNNEADTPDNFQSRRPNTSFCFLDIRSPGLGDTAMYLCATSRDGGANVLTFGAGSRLTVL.

This clonotype showed up many times. The CDR3 region is CASSPRAGTGLNEQFF. The CDR3 nucleotides read TGTGCCAGCAGCCCAAGAGCCGGGACAGGGTTAAATGAGCAGTTCTTC. The chain uses TRBV6-1 and TRBJ2-1, with 9 bases lining up with TRBD1. Trimming took 6 bases from V and 7 from J; bases not matched to a gene: 13. The CDR3 is 16 amino acids. CDR1 is MNHNS, CDR2 SASEGT, per germline.

This clonotype was detected many times. The chain combines TRBV3-1 with TRBJ1-1, with D unresolved. Germline assignment: CDR1 LGHDT and CDR2 YNNKEL (reference sequence). V gave up 1 base and J gave up 6 bases, with 3 bases separating them. The CDR3 extends over 11 amino acids. This chain's CDR3 is CASSQAAEAFF. CDR3 bases: TGTGCCAGCAGCCAAGCGGCTGAAGCTTTCTTT.

The chain employs TRBV4-3 and TRBJ2-5; D is ambiguous. The ends were cut back, 3 bases at V and 5 bases at J, with 19 bases in the middle. The CDR3 runs 16 residues. The germline CDR1 and CDR2 sequences are LGHNA and YSLEER. The CDR3 DNA is TGCGCCAGCAGCCAGGCCTTTCTAGAAGGTGTGGAGACCCAGTACTTC. Its translation is CASSQAFLEGVETQYF.

This clonotype was seen more than once but under ten times. CDR3 nucleotides: TGTGCCAGCAGCGGACCCGGGACAGAAAAGGGCTACACCTTC. Translation: CASSGPGTEKGYTF. V usage is TRBV7-2 and J usage is TRBJ1-2, with TRBD1 identical over 7 bases. Unmatched junction bases numbered 11, after V lost 5 bases and J lost 8 bases. This CDR3 is 14 amino acids long. The germline CDR1 and CDR2 sequences are SGHTA and FQGNSA.

This clonotype showed up many times. The chain combines TRBV5-1 with TRBJ2-1, with D maybe TRBD1 (5 bases). The length of the CDR3 is 14 residues. Trimming removed 0 bases from V and 7 bases from J, with 11 bases in between. Germline CDR1 is SGHRS and CDR2 is YFSETQ. CDR3 bases: TGCGCCAGCAGCTTGGATCTGGGGCTGAATGAGCAGTTCTTC. As protein: CASSLDLGLNEQFF.

This clonotype was seen a few times. This chain links TRBV7-6 with TRBJ1-3, with TRBD1 matching 9 bases. Trimming at V came to 4 bases and at J to 8 bases, leaving 6 bases not matched to a gene. Germline V gene data show CDR1 as SGHVS and CDR2 as FNYEAQ. The CDR3 consists of 14 residues. The CDR3 loop is CASSSRDRDYTIYF. In nucleotides, the CDR3 is TGTGCCAGCAGCTCCCGGGACAGGGACTACACCATATATTTT.

The chain recombines TRBV7-6 with TRBJ1-1; D possibly corresponds to TRBD1 (5 bases). The CDR3 covers 14 residues. CDR1 is SGHVS, CDR2 FNYEAQ, per germline. Trimming shortened V by 8 bases and J by 3 bases, and 16 bases separated the two germline ends. The CDR3 is CASVPGPWDTEAFF. As DNA, the CDR3 is TGTGCCAGCGTACCGGGGCCTTGGGACACTGAAGCTTTCTTT.

This clonotype was detected a few times. The chain is built from TRBV20-1 and TRBJ2-3, with D perhaps matching TRBD2 (6 bases). V shed 6 bases and J shed 1 base, with 17 bases lying between them. CDR1 and CDR2 (germline): DFQATT, SNEGSKA (reference sequence). The length of the CDR3 is 15 residues. This CDR3 is CSARRGAGGTDTQYF. DNA for the CDR3: TGCAGTGCCAGACGAGGAGCGGGTGGCACAGATACGCAGTATTTT.

This clonotype has a count of ten or more. The rearrangement uses TRBV6-5 and TRBJ2-2; D perhaps matches TRBD1 (6 bases). Germline CDR1 and CDR2: MNHEY and SVGAGI. Trimming left V 2 bases short and J 2 bases short, with 9 bases between. The CDR3 length is 15 residues. The CDR3 DNA reads TGTGCCAGCAGTTACCTGGGACACAACACCGGGGAGCTGTTTTTT. Its protein product is CASSYLGHNTGELFF.

There are a few counts of this clonotype. This chain connects TRBV7-2 to TRBJ2-4, with D perhaps TRBD1 (6 bases). The CDR3 is 15 amino acids. Between the trimmed V and J ends, which lost 5 bases and 6 bases, there was a span of 17 bases. Germline assignment: CDR1 SGHTA and CDR2 FQGNSA. The CDR3 is CASSLRGEIANIQYF. For the CDR3, the DNA is TGTGCCAGCAGCCTCAGGGGAGAAATTGCAAACATTCAGTACTTC. Looking up the rest from reference TRBV7-2 and TRBJ2-4 gives the full variable domain: GAGVSQSPSNKVTEKGKDVELRCDPISGHTALYWYRQSLGQGLEFLIYFQGNSAPDKSGLPSDRFSAERTGGSVSTLTIQRTQQEDSAVYLCASSLRGEIANIQYFGAGTRLSVL.